This is a list of T cell receptor beta chains from one sample in a study of cytomegalovirus exposure and HLA in healthy donors. TCRdb keeps only in-frame clones here, not all; method: immunoSEQ multiplex PCR. The sample contains 210,000 or so clones, about 86% of which appear only once. Sequencing was carried out using PBMCs. These TCRs come from a woman between 18 and 30 years old in good health and CMV-seronegative. CDR3s include the opening cysteine and the closing phenylalanine or tryptophan. The order of the fields is V gene, clone size, J gene, D gene, CDR3 DNA, CDR3 protein. A D gene is named only where the DNA matches it firmly. Not all rows give a size; the values are once, few, many and, for expanded clones, a class.

V gene: TRBV7-2; clone size: .; J gene: TRBJ2-3; D gene: .; CDR3 DNA: TGTGCCAGCAGCTTAGTTGGTTCGCGTGTTGGCACAGATACGCAGTATTTT; CDR3 protein: CASSLVGSRVGTDTQYF
V gene: TRBV14; clone size: .; J gene: TRBJ2-3; D gene: TRBD2; CDR3 DNA: TGTGCCAGCAGCAACGAACTAGCGGGAGTTACGCAGTATTTT; CDR3 protein: CASSNELAGVTQYF
V gene: TRBV4-3; clone size: .; J gene: TRBJ1-2; D gene: .; CDR3 DNA: TGCGCCAGCAGCCTGACTCGAAAGGGGGATTATGGCTACACCTTC; CDR3 protein: CASSLTRKGDYGYTF
V gene: TRBV21-1; clone size: .; J gene: TRBJ2-1; D gene: .; CDR3 DNA: TGTGCCAGCGGGGGGAATGAGCAGTTCTTC; CDR3 protein: CASGGNEQFF
V gene: TRBV7-9; clone size: .; J gene: TRBJ2-7; D gene: TRBD2; CDR3 DNA: TGTGCCAGCAGCTTAATAGCGGGAGCGGGGGAGCAGTACTTC; CDR3 protein: CASSLIAGAGEQYF
V gene: TRBV2; clone size: once; J gene: TRBJ2-2; D gene: .; CDR3 DNA: TGTGCCAGCACCCAGGGACTTGATCGGCAGGAGCTGTTTTTT; CDR3 protein: CASTQGLDRQELFF
V gene: TRBV5-6; clone size: .; J gene: TRBJ1-1; D gene: .; CDR3 DNA: TGTGCCAGCAGCCCGGGCGGGCAGCTTGAAGCTTTCTTT; CDR3 protein: CASSPGGQLEAFF
V gene: TRBV18; clone size: .; J gene: TRBJ1-1; D gene: TRBD1; CDR3 DNA: TGTGCCAGCTCACCACTGGAGCTAGGGGGCTCGGTAGCTTTCTTT; CDR3 protein: CASSPLELGGSVAFF
V gene: TRBV27; clone size: once; J gene: TRBJ2-2; D gene: TRBD1; CDR3 DNA: TGTGCCACCAAACCCCGGGACAGGCCGAACACCGGGGAGCTGTTTTTT; CDR3 protein: CATKPRDRPNTGELFF
V gene: TRBV4-2; clone size: few; J gene: TRBJ2-3; D gene: TRBD2; CDR3 DNA: TGTGCCAGCAGCCAAAGGCGGGAGGATGATACGCAGTATTTT; CDR3 protein: CASSQRREDDTQYF
V gene: TRBV18; clone size: once; J gene: TRBJ2-3; D gene: .; CDR3 DNA: TGTGCCAGCTCACCGTTCGGGAGACAGAAGACAGATACGCAGTATTTT; CDR3 protein: CASSPFGRQKTDTQYF
V gene: TRBV27; clone size: .; J gene: TRBJ1-2; D gene: TRBD1; CDR3 DNA: TGTGCCAGCGCCCAATCGACAGGGGCCCATCGGGGCTACACCTTC; CDR3 protein: CASAQSTGAHRGYTF
V gene: TRBV5-4; clone size: .; J gene: TRBJ2-7; D gene: TRBD2; CDR3 DNA: TGTGCCAGCAGGGGACGTACTGCGGGAGAGAGCTACGAGCAGTACTTC; CDR3 protein: CASRGRTAGESYEQYF